The T cell receptor beta chain described here comes from a study of OX40 agonist ivuxolimab in advanced cancers. On the study more broadly: Ivuxolimab is a fully human IgG2 antibody that activates OX40 (CD134). In this trial design, patients received ivuxolimab intravenously at 0.01 to 10 mg/kg every 2 weeks.

The V gene's germline CDR1 is SQVTM and CDR2 ANQGSEA. This CDR3 comprises 14 residues. With 8 bases removed from V and 0 bases from J, the gap between germline ends came to 14 bases. On this clone itself: As yet, its antigen is unknown.

The table came from immunoSEQ multiplex PCR; TCRdb's copy has only in-frame clones and leaves some out. This repertoire shows tens of thousands of clones, 86% found once; its top ten account for about 1%. Study-level findings and limits: Clonal expansion was seen in CD4+ and CD8+ blood T cells by week 6 at 0.1 to 3.0 mg/kg.

This chain links TRBV29-1 with TRBJ2-1, with D hard to call. This sequence was found in an adult with an advanced solid tumor such as melanoma, head and neck, liver or kidney cancer. The sequencing used CD4+ or CD8+ T cells sorted from blood, collected in a trial of the OX40 agonist ivuxolimab. The CDR3 spells CSTFDGNSYNEQFF. The CDR3 nucleotides read TGCAGCACTTTCGACGGAAACTCCTACAATGAGCAGTTCTTC.